The clone carrying this TCR beta chain was seen more than once but under ten times. Its target is unknown. In germline, CDR1 is PRHDT, CDR2 FYEKMQ (reference sequence). The V and J ends lost 4 bases and 9 bases respectively, with 16 bases between them. This CDR3 spans 15 amino acids. This entry is derived from a study of T cell repertoires in cytomegalovirus infection. Study at large: A matching HLA type, together with CMV infection, was signaled by public TCR beta signatures. Study outcomes and limitations: Carriage of CMV together with the relevant HLA was identifiable through cumulative public TCR beta family frequency. Across the ex vivo response, the dominant clonotypes were HLA-C-restricted CMV-specific TCR beta clonotypes.

TCRdb analysed the reads with MiXCR anew, one entry per CDR3 protein. The sample shows 310,000 or so distinct CDR3 sequences, 9.6% of them seen only once. V gene TRBV13 combines with J gene TRBJ2-6, with D possibly TRBD1 on 6 matching bases. The specimen was PBMCs. The TCR comes from a human donor in good health (CMV status not recorded). Some clones in this sample may be carry-over from other donors' samples. CDR3 coding DNA: TGTGCCAGCAGCTCGAGGACAGACCTTTTCAACGTCCTGACTTTC. Translating it yields CASSSRTDLFNVLTF.